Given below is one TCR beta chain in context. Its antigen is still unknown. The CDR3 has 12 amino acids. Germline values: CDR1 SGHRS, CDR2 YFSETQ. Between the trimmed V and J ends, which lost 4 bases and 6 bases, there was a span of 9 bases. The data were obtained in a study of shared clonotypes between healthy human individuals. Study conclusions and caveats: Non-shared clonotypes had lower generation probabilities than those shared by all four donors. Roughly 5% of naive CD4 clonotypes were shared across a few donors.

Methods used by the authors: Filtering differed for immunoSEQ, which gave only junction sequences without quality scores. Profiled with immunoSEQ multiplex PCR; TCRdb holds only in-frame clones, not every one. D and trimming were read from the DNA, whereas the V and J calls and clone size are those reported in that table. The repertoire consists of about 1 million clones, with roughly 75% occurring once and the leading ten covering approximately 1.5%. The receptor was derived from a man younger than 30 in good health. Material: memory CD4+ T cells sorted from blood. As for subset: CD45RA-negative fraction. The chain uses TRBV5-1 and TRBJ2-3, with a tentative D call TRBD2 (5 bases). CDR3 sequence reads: CASSPGWDTQYF. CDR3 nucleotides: TGCGCCAGCAGCCCGGGGTGGGATACGCAGTATTTT.